This T cell receptor (beta chain) appears in the sequencing data of a study of T-cell reconstitution after alpha-beta-depleted transplantation in children. This sample's TCRbeta library carried unique molecular identifier barcodes. TCRdb ran MiXCR on the PCR reads and lists one entry per CDR3 protein. The data contain about 610,000 distinct CDR3 sequences, over 9.5% of them singletons. Looked up from germline, CDR1 is DFQATT and CDR2 is SNEGSKA (reference sequence). V lost 3 bases and J 6 bases, leaving 14 bases between the germline ends. The CDR3 loop spans 13 amino acids. The origin of this receptor is a human donor who donated a stem cell graft to a child with acute myeloid leukemia. The sequenced sample was PBMCs from the stem cell graft donor, obtained from the stem cell graft. The V gene is TRBV20-1, the J gene TRBJ1-1; a weak D match, TRBD1 (5 bases). The CDR3: CSASRVGAAEAFF. For the CDR3, the DNA is TGCAGTGCTAGCAGGGTCGGGGCGGCTGAAGCTTTCTTT.